This T cell receptor (beta chain) comes out of a study of blood T cell repertoires in COVID-19. This table comes from immunoSEQ multiplex PCR, and its TCRdb copy is limited to in-frame clones, with some not included. Counted here are around 190,000 clones, approximately 85% occurring once; the ten biggest clones make up roughly 7.7%. CDR1 and CDR2 from the germline V gene are LNHDA and SQIVND (reference sequence). This CDR3 is built from 16 residues. V lost 3 bases, J lost 4 bases, and 7 bases stayed unmatched. Sequencing was done on a sample of peripheral blood. The chain uses TRBV19 and TRBJ2-3; the match to TRBD2 covers 10 bases. This clonotype was sampled from a woman between 55 and 75 years old with acute or convalescent COVID-19. CDR3 region: CASSISSGSIPDTQYF. CDR3 nucleotide sequence: TGTGCCAGTAGTATTTCTAGCGGGAGTATCCCAGATACGCAGTATTTT.